One sample yielded the 25 T cell receptor beta chains listed below, sequenced in a study of cytotoxic CD8 clonotypes in ibrutinib-treated CLL listed by TCRdb under 2021. The library relied on the immunoSEQ multiplex PCR assay. This is the immuneACCESS table as TCRdb keeps it, with only in-frame sequences that have V and J called. A part of the clones is gone; compared with another copy, unresolved V genes explain less than half, and the rest is unexplained. The sample table holds 55,000 to 85,000 clones, of which about nine tenths were seen once. Together, the top ten hold 2.5% to 3.5% of the sample. The meaning of the sample's time point label: about 11 months on ibrutinib. Sample: PBMCs, taken after 12 months of ibrutinib treatment. Source of these receptors: a human donor with chronic lymphocytic leukemia.

DNA of the CDR3: TGTGCCATCAGTGAATTTGCTAGCTCTGGAAACACCATATATTTT. Encoded protein: CAISEFASSGNTIYF. The rearrangement uses TRBV10-3 and TRBJ1-3, with D hard to call. This CDR3 comprises 15 residues. Between the trimmed V and J ends, which lost 3 bases and 0 bases, there was a span of 9 bases. Germline loops: CDR1 ENHRY, CDR2 SYGVKD.

The chain joins TRBV7-2 to TRBJ2-7; D remains ambiguous. Deletions cut 3 bases from V and 1 base from J, with 7 bases between. This CDR3 spans 13 amino acids. Germline assignment: CDR1 SGHTA and CDR2 FQGNSA. DNA of the CDR3: TGTGCCAGCAGCTTGCGGCAATCCTACGAGCAGTACTTC. Its protein is CASSLRQSYEQYF.

The chain couples TRBV12-5 to TRBJ2-5; TRBD2 matches 8 bases. CDR1 and CDR2 (germline): LGHNT, FRNRAP. The CDR3 has 14 amino acids. With 5 bases clipped from V and 11 bases from J, the junction kept 13 bases outside the gene matches. Here the CDR3 reads CASGPREGLVEQYF. CDR3 sequence (DNA): TGTGCTAGTGGTCCCCGGGAGGGTTTGGTTGAGCAGTACTTC.

The genes are TRBV5-4 and TRBJ1-5; TRBD1 agrees at 8 bases. The CDR3 totals 15 residues. The V and J ends lost 2 bases and 2 bases, in that order; junction bases with no gene match: 3. Germline V gene data show CDR1 as SGHNT and CDR2 as YYREEE (reference sequence). The CDR3 is CASSFRGRGNQPQHF. In DNA form, the CDR3 reads TGTGCCAGCAGCTTCAGGGGGCGAGGCAATCAGCCCCAGCATTTT.

This clone was seen a handful of times. The genes are TRBV30 and TRBJ1-2; no reliable D call. The CDR3 length is 13 residues. CDR1 and CDR2 from the germline V gene are GTSNPN and SVGIG (reference sequence). The V end was cut by 1 base, the J end by 5 bases, with 11 bases between. The CDR3: CAWSDFWDYGYTF. In nucleotides, the CDR3 is TGTGCCTGGAGTGATTTCTGGGATTATGGCTACACCTTC.

This clone was seen just once. This chain joins TRBV4-1 and TRBJ2-5; 7 bases are shared with TRBD2. TRBJ2-7 matches the DNA end more closely, so the J call is doubtful. CDR3 length: 18 residues. The germline CDR1 and CDR2 sequences are MGHRA and YSYEKL. The CDR3 region has the DNA TGCGCCAGCAGCCAAGATCCTCAGCTCGGGGCTAGCGGCTACGAGCAGTACTTC. Encoded protein: CASSQDPQLGASGYEQYF.

V gene TRBV6-6 combines with J gene TRBJ2-7; tentatively, D is TRBD1 or TRBD2 (5 bases each). The germline V gene has CDR1 MNHNY and CDR2 SVGAGI (reference sequence). The CDR3 loop spans 15 amino acids. V lost 4 bases, J lost 2 bases, and 15 bases lay in between. The CDR3 bases are TGTGCCAGCAGTTCGGGACGACAATCCACCTACGAGCAGTACTTC. It translates to CASSSGRQSTYEQYF.

The chain links TRBV11-3 to TRBJ2-3; TRBD2 is a possible D gene (6 bases). V was cut by 5 bases and J by 3 bases, with 21 bases left in between. The length of the CDR3 is 17 residues. Germline lookup yields CDR1 SGHNT and CDR2 YENEEA. DNA for the CDR3: TGTGCCAGCAGCCCCCAATGGTGGGAGGATAGGACAGATACGCAGTATTTT. Amino acids: CASSPQWWEDRTDTQYF.

This clone was counted a single time. V is TRBV6-1 and J is TRBJ2-3; the D call may be TRBD1 or TRBD2 (5 bases each). This CDR3 has 14 amino acids. The ends were cut back, 7 bases at V and 0 bases at J, with 11 bases in the middle. In germline, CDR1 is MNHNS, CDR2 SASEGT. In DNA form, the CDR3 reads TGTGCCAGCATCGGGACGGCAAGCACAGATACGCAGTATTTT. Protein product: CASIGTASTDTQYF.

The rearrangement links TRBV5-4 to TRBJ2-3; D is possibly TRBD1 or TRBD2 (5 bases each). CDR3 length equals 13 residues. Germline V gene data show CDR1 as SGHNT and CDR2 as YYREEE (reference sequence). Trimming cost V 4 bases and J 2 bases, with 8 bases left between them. CDR3 residues: CASSSGTTDTQYF. The CDR3 bases are TGTGCCAGCAGCAGTGGGACCACAGATACGCAGTATTTT. The entire variable domain, with the rest obtained from reference TRBV5-4 and TRBJ2-3, is as follows: ETGVTQSPTHLIKTRGQQVTLRCSSQSGHNTVSWYQQALGQGPQFIFQYYREEENGRGNFPPRFSGLQFPNYSSELNVNALELDDSALYLCASSSGTTDTQYFGPGTRLTVL.

The rearrangement links TRBV9 to TRBJ2-1; TRBD2 agrees at 8 bases. Germline loops: CDR1 SGDLS, CDR2 YYNGEE. This CDR3 contains 17 residues. V lost 4 bases and J lost 9; bases outside the gene matches: 18. CDR3 DNA sequence: TGTGCCAGCAGCAAGACTACCGGGACTAGTGATGGCGGTGAGCAGTTCTTC. Translation: CASSKTTGTSDGGEQFF.

The rearrangement uses TRBV7-9 and TRBJ2-7, with 8 bases aligning to TRBD2. V shed 4 bases, J shed 1 base, and the junction held 6 bases outside the gene matches. Germline CDR1 is SEHNR and CDR2 is FQNEAQ (reference sequence). The CDR3 extends over 15 amino acids. CDR3 amino acids: CASSSRGGESYEQYF. The CDR3 bases are TGTGCCAGCAGCTCCCGGGGGGGAGAGTCCTACGAGCAGTACTTC.

This sequence joins TRBV19 and TRBJ2-7; 7 bases map to TRBD1. Trimming at V came to 4 bases and at J to 3 bases, leaving 9 bases not matched to a gene. This CDR3 contains 15 residues. CDR1 is LNHDA, CDR2 SQIVND, per germline (reference sequence). The CDR3 DNA sequence: TGTGCCAGTAGTACCCGACAGGGTATCGGCTACGAGCAGTACTTC. It translates to CASSTRQGIGYEQYF.

The chain couples TRBV5-5 to TRBJ1-5; the D is unclear. Germline V gene data show CDR1 as SGHKS and CDR2 as YYEKEE (reference sequence). Trimming took off 9 bases at V and 0 bases at J, with 25 bases between the two ends. This CDR3 is built from 18 residues. In DNA, the CDR3 is TGTGCCACCTCGGAAAGGGAGCTAGTGAGTTATAGCAATCAGCCCCAGCATTTT. It specifies CATSERELVSYSNQPQHF.

With respect to this clone: Additional DNA sequences in this sample encode the identical CDR3. The chain uses TRBV28 and TRBJ1-2; no clear D gene. Per germline, CDR1 MDHEN and CDR2 SYDVKM. With 4 bases removed from V and 1 base from J, the gap between germline ends came to 10 bases. This CDR3 is 14 amino acids long. The CDR3 protein is CASSSSPLNYGYTF. In DNA form, the CDR3 reads TGTGCCAGCAGTTCCAGTCCTCTTAACTATGGCTACACCTTC.

The chain combines TRBV12-5 with TRBJ1-4, with a possible D match to TRBD1 (5 bases). Per germline, CDR1 LGHNT and CDR2 FRNRAP. The CDR3 extends over 19 amino acids. Trimming removed 0 bases at V and 3 bases at J, with 20 bases between. CDR3: CASGLVRGTSPAANEKLFF. The CDR3 nucleotides read TGTGCTAGTGGTTTGGTACGCGGGACCTCACCCGCGGCTAATGAAAAACTGTTTTTT. Together with reference TRBV12-5 and TRBJ1-4, the CDR3 gives the full variable domain: DARVTQTPRHKVTEMGQEVTMRCQPILGHNTVFWYRQTMMQGLELLAYFRNRAPLDDSGMPKDRFSAEMPDATLATLKIQPSEPRDSAVYFCASGLVRGTSPAANEKLFFGSGTQLSVL.

This clone was found a few times. The chain couples TRBV6-1 to TRBJ1-5; D call uncertain. Germline V gene data show CDR1 as MNHNS and CDR2 as SASEGT. With 1 base removed from V and 15 bases from J, the gap between germline ends came to 16 bases. This CDR3 is built from 13 residues. The CDR3 here is CASSEGSLEVLHF. CDR3 DNA: TGTGCCAGCAGTGAAGGGTCGTTGGAGGTGTTGCATTTT.

The genes are TRBV5-4 and TRBJ1-1, with D possibly matching TRBD1 (5 bases). V was shortened by 3 bases and J by 0 bases, with 6 bases between the two germline ends. Looked up from germline, CDR1 is SGHNT and CDR2 is YYREEE (reference sequence). The CDR3 has 13 residues. The CDR3 spells CASSWGVNTEAFF. As DNA, the CDR3 is TGTGCCAGCAGCTGGGGGGTGAACACTGAAGCTTTCTTT.

V usage is TRBV6-5 and J usage is TRBJ2-7; D possibly corresponds to TRBD2 (6 bases). The germline gives CDR1 MNHEY, CDR2 SVGAGI. V was clipped by 4 bases and J by 3 bases, with 13 bases between them. The CDR3 runs to 14 residues. The CDR3, as DNA: TGTGCCAGCAGTTTGGAGGGAACCTTCTACGAGCAGTACTTC. This translates into CASSLEGTFYEQYF.

The chain combines TRBV5-1 with TRBJ2-3; D is unresolved. This CDR3 region has 12 residues. Looked up from germline, CDR1 is SGHRS and CDR2 is YFSETQ. The V and J ends lost 0 bases and 4 bases respectively, with 3 bases between them. The CDR3 is CASSLGADTQYF. CDR3 DNA: TGCGCCAGCAGCTTGGGCGCAGATACGCAGTATTTT.

The V call is TRBV6-1, the J call TRBJ2-1, with 7 bases fitting TRBD2. This CDR3 spans 15 amino acids. Germline values: CDR1 MNHNS, CDR2 SASEGT. With V trimmed by 4 bases and J by 3 bases, 6 bases remained unmatched. CDR3 DNA sequence: TGTGCCAGCAGTGTAACTAGCGCCTACTACAATGAGCAGTTCTTC. Encoded protein: CASSVTSAYYNEQFF.

The chain uses TRBV29-1 and TRBJ2-3, with TRBD2 identical over 13 bases. The germline gives CDR1 SQVTM, CDR2 ANQGSEA. The V and J ends lost 4 bases and 6 bases, in that order; junction bases with no gene match: 10. CDR3 size: 16 residues. CDR3 region: CSVVGLAGALFDTQYF. CDR3 DNA: TGCAGCGTTGTAGGACTAGCGGGAGCGCTGTTTGATACGCAGTATTTT.

The chain employs TRBV5-1 and TRBJ2-7; tentatively, D is TRBD1 (6 bases). Germline V gene sequence: CDR1 SGHRS, CDR2 YFSETQ. The ends were cut back, 2 bases at V and 5 bases at J, with 14 bases in the middle. The CDR3 is 14 residues long. CDR3 coding DNA: TGCGCCAGCAGCTTAGGGGGTACTTCCCACGAGCAGTACTTC. This codes for CASSLGGTSHEQYF.

The J gene is TRBJ2-2, the V gene TRBV5-5; 7 nucleotides agree with TRBD1. CDR1 is SGHKS and CDR2 is YYEKEE in the germline V gene (reference sequence). The CDR3 covers 14 residues. The V segment lost 2 bases and the J segment 7 bases; nucleotides outside the gene matches: 5. The CDR3 spells CASSLTGAGGELFF. The CDR3 coding sequence is TGTGCCAGCAGCTTAACAGGGGCCGGCGGGGAGCTGTTTTTT.

The J gene is TRBJ1-2, the V gene TRBV5-3; D is unclear. TRBV5-3 is an ORF, and what it does is uncertain. This CDR3 has 15 residues. V was shortened by 0 bases and J by 3 bases, with 12 bases between the two germline ends. CDR3 region: CARSLVGSRDYGYTF. Written as DNA, the CDR3 is TGTGCCAGAAGCTTGGTGGGGTCCCGGGACTATGGCTACACCTTC.